Below are 8 T cell receptor beta chains sequenced from a single sample in a study of Graves' ophthalmopathy and Graves' hyperthyroidism (dated by TCRdb to between 2017 and 2018). Sequencing was performed on an Illumina HiSeq 2000. For repertoire sequencing, the TCR beta CDR3 regions were amplified from RNA transcripts. HTBI primers and the Qiagen OneStep RT-PCR kit were used in a first-round RT-PCR, which was followed by a second-round multiplex PCR, size selection and purification. The public sequencing data were trimmed at Q25 with fastp and processed into clonotypes with MiXCR by TCRdb, which kept only in-frame beta chains. Each CDR3 protein gets just one entry, which takes the most common genes and DNA from the rows behind it. The table for this sample lists around 1,200,000 distinct CDR3 sequences; about 38% of them were counted only once. More than 9.5% of the sample is held by the ten biggest clonotypes.

The sequenced sample consisted of peripheral blood or thyroid tissue (not recorded which). The receptors originated from an adult man with Graves' hyperthyroidism.

On this clonotype: The conserved final phenylalanine or tryptophan is absent from the CDR3, which likely points to a read error. V usage is TRBV10-2 and J usage is TRBJ1-2, with D tentatively TRBD1 (6 bases). In germline, CDR1 is WSHSY, CDR2 SAAADI. V gave up 2 bases and J gave up 0 bases, with 10 bases separating them. The CDR3 consists of 15 residues. CDR3 nucleotides: TGCGCCAGCAGTGAGCCGGACAGAGCTAACTATGGCTACACCGTC. Protein sequence: CASSEPDRANYGYTV.

Comments on this clonotype: The germline gene is not matched at one end of the junction; a read error may be the cause. This sequence joins TRBV10-2 and TRBJ2-7; weak D call: TRBD1 (6 bases). This CDR3 has 17 residues. Looked up from germline, CDR1 is WSHSY and CDR2 is SAAADI. CDR3: CASSQVRTGTRPHEQYF. The DNA of the CDR3 is TGTGCCAGCAGCCAAGTTCGCACCGGGACACGCCCCCACGAGCAGTACTTC.

Only a few counts were recorded for this clonotype. This may arise from a read error, as a much more abundant clone is one base away. This chain joins TRBV7-2 and TRBJ1-3; D call uncertain. Germline V CDR1 and CDR2: SGHTA, FQGNSA. The ends were cut back, 0 bases at V and 0 bases at J, with 6 bases in the middle. The CDR3 sequence is 15 residues long. The CDR3 spells CASSLAAFSGNTIYF. As DNA, the CDR3 is TGTGCCAGCAGCTTAGCGGCCTTCTCTGGAAACACCATATATTTT.

This chain joins TRBV10-1 and TRBJ1-3; D is undetermined. V was cut by 9 bases and J by 14 bases, with 14 bases left in between. The CDR3 loop spans 10 amino acids. Germline lookup yields CDR1 WNHNN and CDR2 SYGVQD (reference sequence). CDR3 nucleotides: TGCGCCAGACCTGGACGGATCCTATATTTT. Translation: CARPGRILYF.

This clonotype appeared many times. The V and J genes are TRBV29-1 and TRBJ2-7, with 8 bases fitting TRBD1. From germline, CDR1 is SQVTM and CDR2 ANQGSEA. There are 12 residues in the CDR3. J was trimmed by 5 bases and V by 8 bases; bases with no gene match: 8. The CDR3 loop reads CSFRTGSHEQYF. The CDR3 bases are TGCAGCTTCCGGACAGGGAGCCACGAGCAGTACTTC.

In the case of this clonotype: Since a much larger clone is just one base distant, this may be a read error. The rearrangement links TRBV9 to TRBJ2-7; D might be TRBD1 (6 bases). Per germline, CDR1 SGDLS and CDR2 YYNGEE. The CDR3 totals 14 residues. Trimming shortened V by 3 bases and J by 6 bases, and 16 bases separated the two germline ends. CDR3 loop: CASSAEGVSGEQYF. CDR3 DNA sequence: TGTGCCAGCAGCGCAGAGGGGGTCTCGGGCGAGCAGTACTTC.

The table lists this clonotype with many counts. The chain couples TRBV7-9 to TRBJ2-7; 7 positions match TRBD1. From germline, CDR1 is SEHNR and CDR2 FQNEAQ (reference sequence). The CDR3 is 14 amino acids. The J segment lost 2 bases and the V segment lost 4 bases, leaving 5 bases of the junction unmatched. In DNA, the CDR3 is TGTGCCAGCAGCTCCGCGGACAGGCCCTACGAGCAGTACTTC. It translates to CASSSADRPYEQYF.

This clonotype was seen a handful of times. The chain carries TRBV4-2 and TRBJ1-4; TRBD1 matches at 7 bases. Germline CDR1 and CDR2: LGHNA and YNFKEQ. The CDR3 is made up of 16 amino acids. V dropped 3 bases and J dropped 0; count of bases not matched to a gene: 4. CDR3 coding DNA: TGTGCCAGCAGCCAGAGGGGGCCTACAACTAATGAAAAACTGTTTTTT. Encoded protein: CASSQRGPTTNEKLFF.